The rows below give T cell receptor beta chains drawn from one sample of a study of cytomegalovirus exposure and HLA in healthy donors. Method: immunoSEQ multiplex PCR; TCRdb's copy keeps in-frame clones and lacks some. The repertoire holds about 140,000 clones, roughly 79% seen once, with 2.5% to 3% in the top ten. The specimen was PBMCs. These receptors all stem from a male donor in good health and CMV-seronegative. The CDR3 runs from the conserved cysteine through the conserved F or W. A D gene is named only where the DNA matches it firmly. Size is omitted from some rows. Given values are once, few, many or a class for expanded clones.

j_call clone_size d_call v_call cdr3_aa
TRBJ2-2 NA TRBD2 TRBV9 CASSAGGRAFSGELFF
TRBJ2-7 NA TRBD1 TRBV10-3 CAISAVGTGTYEQYF
TRBJ1-5 NA NA TRBV27 CASSLRGSGNQPQHF
TRBJ2-1 NA TRBD2 TRBV27 CASSSGTSGSVMFYEQFF
TRBJ1-4 few TRBD1 TRBV5-4 CASSLRQGVNEKLFF
TRBJ2-7 NA TRBD2 TRBV19 CASSGSGGRISEQYF
TRBJ2-7 NA TRBD2 TRBV9 CASSVTSGGREQYF
TRBJ2-5 NA NA TRBV10-1 CASSESGRETQYF
TRBJ2-7 NA NA TRBV30 CAWSVLQGTDEQYF
TRBJ2-7 NA NA TRBV6-5 CASRTGGFETYEQYF
TRBJ1-4 NA NA TRBV5-1 CASSRNTRGYLNEKLFF
TRBJ1-1 once NA TRBV9 CASRPGHPNTEAFF
TRBJ2-7 NA TRBD2 TRBV9 CASSEGLAGAYEQYF
TRBJ2-7 NA NA TRBV7-9 CASSLLQPYEQYF
TRBJ2-3 NA NA TRBV6-4 CASSDQLSDTQYF
TRBJ2-5 NA TRBD1 TRBV13 CASSLGTGLETQYF
TRBJ1-1 few NA TRBV5-1 CASQNTRGRTEAFF
TRBJ2-5 NA NA TRBV6-5 CASLGLTGLETQYF
TRBJ1-6 NA TRBD1 TRBV7-6 CASSSGWGPGGSPLHF
TRBJ1-2 few TRBD1 TRBV6-1 CASSEPGTGGYGYTF
TRBJ2-7 few NA TRBV2 CASRRGRVDYEQYF
TRBJ2-7 NA TRBD1 TRBV19 CASSMPGQGIGEQYF
TRBJ2-7 NA TRBD1 TRBV5-1 CASSEGQGAGEQYF
TRBJ1-1 NA NA TRBV19 CASTGFAMNTEAFF
TRBJ1-3 few NA TRBV29-1 CSVREQSSGNTIYF
TRBJ2-5 NA TRBD2 TRBV7-2 CASSLSPWAGGGYQETQYF
TRBJ2-1 NA TRBD1 TRBV18 CASSRQGPSYNEQFF
TRBJ2-3 NA TRBD1 TRBV19 CASSTWTGGTDTQYF
TRBJ1-3 NA TRBD1 TRBV25-1 CASSRGWSGNTIYF
TRBJ2-1 NA NA TRBV5-6 CASSRLLGSYNEQFF
TRBJ1-4 NA NA TRBV7-2 CASSPSSAAGNEKLFF
TRBJ2-1 NA NA TRBV5-1 CASSDYSGYDEQFF
TRBJ2-1 NA NA TRBV29-1 CSVARKRGNEQFF
TRBJ2-1 NA TRBD1 TRBV5-1 CASSSGTGDWNNEQFF
TRBJ2-3 NA TRBD2 TRBV7-2 CASSLDPAGGPVSTDTQYF
TRBJ2-7 NA TRBD2 TRBV6-5 CASRYNPGLAYEQYF
TRBJ2-5 NA TRBD1 TRBV7-9 CASSTGQELEETQYF
TRBJ2-7 NA NA TRBV30 CAWSSGRSRNEQYF
TRBJ2-4 NA TRBD2 TRBV10-3 CAISDRGGSGILAKNIQYF
TRBJ2-7 NA NA TRBV29-1 CSVTTRESYEQYF
TRBJ2-7 once NA TRBV2 CASSLKGKPYEQYF
TRBJ2-5 NA NA TRBV9 CASSPRAGDWETQYF
TRBJ2-2 NA NA TRBV7-3 CASSLLGGRVTGELFF
TRBJ2-2 NA NA TRBV5-1 CASSPSSVGNTGELFF
TRBJ2-3 once NA TRBV25-1 CASSDDGVGTDTQYF
TRBJ1-2 NA TRBD1 TRBV5-4 CASSIGQVHDYGYTF
TRBJ2-7 NA TRBD1 TRBV10-3 CATVDRDIYEQYF
TRBJ2-1 few TRBD1 TRBV12-5 CASGGWPGQGSNEQFF
TRBJ2-3 NA TRBD2 TRBV5-4 CASSFRTSGRYTQYF
TRBJ2-7 NA NA TRBV30 CAWRPGALETLYEQYF
TRBJ2-5 NA NA TRBV19 CASSMGGETQYF
TRBJ1-1 few NA TRBV30 CAWSQGGNTEAFF
TRBJ2-2 NA NA TRBV14 CASSHALSGELFF
TRBJ1-5 once NA TRBV30 CAWSVTDHHRPDQPQHF
TRBJ2-5 NA TRBD2 TRBV30 CAWSVILAETQYF
TRBJ2-2 once NA TRBV29-1 CSVGHVTGELFF